A selection of T cell receptor beta chains follows, all from one sample in a study of graft-versus-host responses after intestinal transplantation. No antigens are known for them. Profiled with immunoSEQ multiplex PCR; TCRdb holds only in-frame clones, not every one. The sample records 80,000 to 100,000 clones, roughly 90% being singletons. Sample: unstimulated CD4+ T cells sorted from spleen or lymph node cells, taken before intestinal transplant. The receptors originated from a human donor who received an intestinal transplant. Each CDR3 is given with its conserved first and last residue. The order of the fields is J gene, V gene, clone size, D gene, CDR3 DNA, CDR3 protein. A D gene is named only where the DNA matches it firmly. Not all rows give a size; the values are once, few, many and, for expanded clones, a class.

J gene: TRBJ2-7
V gene: TRBV29-1
clone size: few
D gene: TRBD1
CDR3 DNA: TGCAGCGCGGGGACAGGGGAAGGGCGCGAGCAGTACTTC
CDR3 protein: CSAGTGEGREQYF

J gene: TRBJ2-7
V gene: TRBV6-5
clone size: .
D gene: TRBD2
CDR3 DNA: TGTGCCAGCAGGCTCGTTAGCGGGGGGGCCTACGAGCAGTACTTC
CDR3 protein: CASRLVSGGAYEQYF

J gene: TRBJ1-2
V gene: TRBV15
clone size: .
D gene: .
CDR3 DNA: TGTGCCACCAGCAGACCCCGAGGGGGTCGCTATGGCTACACCTTC
CDR3 protein: CATSRPRGGRYGYTF

J gene: TRBJ2-4
V gene: TRBV5-1
clone size: .
D gene: TRBD2
CDR3 DNA: TGCGCCAGCAGCCCATACTTTGGACTAGCGGGGGGAAACATTCAGTACTTC
CDR3 protein: CASSPYFGLAGGNIQYF

J gene: TRBJ1-5
V gene: TRBV30
clone size: .
D gene: TRBD1
CDR3 DNA: TGTGCCTGGACCAAACAGGGGGGAGGCAATCAGCCCCAGCATTTT
CDR3 protein: CAWTKQGGGNQPQHF

J gene: TRBJ1-6
V gene: TRBV19
clone size: .
D gene: TRBD1
CDR3 DNA: TGTGCCAGTGCACAGGGGATCGGTAATTCACCCCTCCACTTT
CDR3 protein: CASAQGIGNSPLHF

J gene: TRBJ2-3
V gene: TRBV18
clone size: .
D gene: TRBD2
CDR3 DNA: TGTGCCAGCTCACCGGGACTAGAGAGCACAGATACGCAGTATTTT
CDR3 protein: CASSPGLESTDTQYF

J gene: TRBJ1-1
V gene: TRBV9
clone size: .
D gene: TRBD1
CDR3 DNA: TGTGCCAGCACCCCAGGGGGATTAGGCACTGAAGCTTTCTTT
CDR3 protein: CASTPGGLGTEAFF

J gene: TRBJ2-7
V gene: TRBV19
clone size: .
D gene: TRBD1
CDR3 DNA: TGTGCCAGTAGCAACCTCGGGACAGGGGGGTACGAGCAGTACTTC
CDR3 protein: CASSNLGTGGYEQYF

J gene: TRBJ2-7
V gene: TRBV19
clone size: .
D gene: .
CDR3 DNA: TGTGCCAGTAGTGTGGACACTGACTACGAGCAGTACTTC
CDR3 protein: CASSVDTDYEQYF

J gene: TRBJ2-7
V gene: TRBV5-1
clone size: .
D gene: TRBD1
CDR3 DNA: TGCGCCAGCAGCTTGATTGGGACAGGCTACGAGCAGTACTTC
CDR3 protein: CASSLIGTGYEQYF

J gene: TRBJ2-5
V gene: TRBV5-1
clone size: .
D gene: TRBD2
CDR3 DNA: TGCGCCAGCAGCGCTGGCCCTAGCGGGGGGCGGGAGACCCAGTACTTC
CDR3 protein: CASSAGPSGGRETQYF

J gene: TRBJ1-6
V gene: TRBV13
clone size: few
D gene: .
CDR3 DNA: TGTGCCAGCAGCTCAGGTGGGGGAGGGGGTTCACCCCTCCACTTT
CDR3 protein: CASSSGGGGGSPLHF

J gene: TRBJ1-2
V gene: TRBV5-1
clone size: .
D gene: .
CDR3 DNA: TGCGCCAGCAGTCACTCGGCAGGGGCGGACTATGGCTACACCTTC
CDR3 protein: CASSHSAGADYGYTF

J gene: TRBJ2-1
V gene: TRBV6-5
clone size: .
D gene: .
CDR3 DNA: TGTGCCAGCAGTTTAGGCGGTGAGCAGTTCTTC
CDR3 protein: CASSLGGEQFF

J gene: TRBJ2-7
V gene: TRBV6-1
clone size: .
D gene: .
CDR3 DNA: TGTGCCAGCAGTGAACCTGACCGGGGAGAGCAGTACTTC
CDR3 protein: CASSEPDRGEQYF

J gene: TRBJ1-2
V gene: TRBV10-3
clone size: .
D gene: TRBD1
CDR3 DNA: TGTGCCATCAGTCCGGGACAGGGTGCCTATGGCTACACCTTC
CDR3 protein: CAISPGQGAYGYTF

J gene: TRBJ1-2
V gene: TRBV18
clone size: .
D gene: .
CDR3 DNA: TGTGCCAGCTCACGCGGACAGCGGTATGGCTACACCTTC
CDR3 protein: CASSRGQRYGYTF

J gene: TRBJ1-4
V gene: TRBV18
clone size: .
D gene: .
CDR3 DNA: TGTGCCAGCTCACCACCAATACAGGGAGTAGGTGAAAAACTGTTTTTT
CDR3 protein: CASSPPIQGVGEKLFF

J gene: TRBJ1-2
V gene: TRBV7-2
clone size: .
D gene: .
CDR3 DNA: TGTGCCAGCAGCTCAAGGTGGGCTCACTATGGCTACACCTTC
CDR3 protein: CASSSRWAHYGYTF

J gene: TRBJ1-2
V gene: TRBV19
clone size: .
D gene: .
CDR3 DNA: TGTGCCACTAAGTTCACAGACGACTATGGCTACACCTTC
CDR3 protein: CATKFTDDYGYTF

J gene: TRBJ1-2
V gene: TRBV15
clone size: .
D gene: .
CDR3 DNA: TGTGCCACCAGCAGAGCGGGGTATGGCTACACCTTC
CDR3 protein: CATSRAGYGYTF

J gene: TRBJ1-3
V gene: TRBV9
clone size: .
D gene: .
CDR3 DNA: TGTGCCAGCAGCGGGGGAGACACATCTGGAAACACCATATATTTT
CDR3 protein: CASSGGDTSGNTIYF

J gene: TRBJ1-1
V gene: TRBV2
clone size: .
D gene: .
CDR3 DNA: TGTGCCAGCAGTGTGACGGACCCGGGGGGTGAAGCTTTCTTT
CDR3 protein: CASSVTDPGGEAFF

J gene: TRBJ1-4
V gene: TRBV7-6
clone size: .
D gene: TRBD1
CDR3 DNA: TGTGCCAGCAGCTTCCAACAGGGGGTCAATGAAAAACTGTTTTTT
CDR3 protein: CASSFQQGVNEKLFF

J gene: TRBJ1-2
V gene: TRBV29-1
clone size: .
D gene: TRBD1
CDR3 DNA: TGCAGCGTTCTCCTTCCGGGACAGGGAAGCGGGGCCTATGGCTACACCTTC
CDR3 protein: CSVLLPGQGSGAYGYTF

J gene: TRBJ2-7
V gene: TRBV6-1
clone size: .
D gene: .
CDR3 DNA: TGTGCCAGCAGTCCTCCTGTCCAGGGGCCCTACGAGCAGTACTTC
CDR3 protein: CASSPPVQGPYEQYF

J gene: TRBJ1-5
V gene: TRBV6-1
clone size: .
D gene: .
CDR3 DNA: TGTGCCAGCTTGGAGAGCGGCAATCAGCCCCAGCATTTT
CDR3 protein: CASLESGNQPQHF

J gene: TRBJ1-2
V gene: TRBV6-5
clone size: .
D gene: .
CDR3 DNA: TGTGCCAGCAGTCCCGGAGGGGAGACCAACTATGGCTACACCTTC
CDR3 protein: CASSPGGETNYGYTF

J gene: TRBJ2-2
V gene: TRBV5-8
clone size: .
D gene: TRBD2
CDR3 DNA: TGTGCCAGCAGCTGGGGAGGGACGGCGAACACCGGGGAGCTGTTTTTT
CDR3 protein: CASSWGGTANTGELFF

J gene: TRBJ2-5
V gene: TRBV10-3
clone size: .
D gene: .
CDR3 DNA: TGTGCCATCAGGGGACTCCTCGGCGAGACCCAGTACTTC
CDR3 protein: CAIRGLLGETQYF

J gene: TRBJ1-6
V gene: TRBV5-1
clone size: once
D gene: .
CDR3 DNA: TGCGCCAGCAGCTTGGTCGAGGGTTCACCCCTCCACTTT
CDR3 protein: CASSLVEGSPLHF

J gene: TRBJ1-1
V gene: TRBV29-1
clone size: .
D gene: TRBD1
CDR3 DNA: TGCAGCGTGGGCGACCGGGACAGGGTCAACACTGAAGCTTTCTTT
CDR3 protein: CSVGDRDRVNTEAFF

J gene: TRBJ2-1
V gene: TRBV5-1
clone size: once
D gene: .
CDR3 DNA: TGCGCCAGCAGCTTGACGGACAGCTCCTACAATGAGCAGTTCTTC
CDR3 protein: CASSLTDSSYNEQFF

J gene: TRBJ1-1
V gene: TRBV4-1
clone size: .
D gene: .
CDR3 DNA: TGCGCCAGCAGCCAAGAGAACGGGGGTGAAGCTTTCTTT
CDR3 protein: CASSQENGGEAFF

J gene: TRBJ1-1
V gene: TRBV7-2
clone size: .
D gene: .
CDR3 DNA: TGTGCCAGCAGCCTACCAGGGGCAGATGCTTTCTTT
CDR3 protein: CASSLPGADAFF

J gene: TRBJ1-4
V gene: TRBV6-5
clone size: .
D gene: .
CDR3 DNA: TGTGCCAGCAGTTACCGGGGGGCTAATGAAAAACTGTTTTTT
CDR3 protein: CASSYRGANEKLFF

J gene: TRBJ2-1
V gene: TRBV7-3
clone size: once
D gene: TRBD2
CDR3 DNA: TGTGCCAGCAGCTTAAGTAGCGGGGGTTACAATGAGCAGTTCTTC
CDR3 protein: CASSLSSGGYNEQFF

J gene: TRBJ2-7
V gene: TRBV12-5
clone size: .
D gene: TRBD2
CDR3 DNA: TGTGCTAGTGCCCTGGGACTAGCGGGACCGTATGAGCAGTACTTC
CDR3 protein: CASALGLAGPYEQYF

J gene: TRBJ1-2
V gene: TRBV2
clone size: .
D gene: .
CDR3 DNA: TGTGCCAGCAGAGACTACCGTTGGGGGGGGCCTAACTATGGCTACACCTTC
CDR3 protein: CASRDYRWGGPNYGYTF

J gene: TRBJ1-3
V gene: TRBV18
clone size: .
D gene: TRBD1
CDR3 DNA: TGTGCCAGCTCACCACGTCAGGGGGCCGGAGGAAACACCATATATTTT
CDR3 protein: CASSPRQGAGGNTIYF

J gene: TRBJ2-7
V gene: TRBV18
clone size: .
D gene: .
CDR3 DNA: TGTGCCAGCTCAAGGGGCTTAAGCTCCTACGAGCAGTACTTC
CDR3 protein: CASSRGLSSYEQYF

J gene: TRBJ1-1
V gene: TRBV2
clone size: .
D gene: .
CDR3 DNA: TGTGCCAGCAGTGGCGTCAGGGGGAACACTGAAGCTTTCTTT
CDR3 protein: CASSGVRGNTEAFF

J gene: TRBJ1-1
V gene: TRBV6-5
clone size: .
D gene: TRBD1
CDR3 DNA: TGTGCCAGCAGTTACTCGGGACAGGGCGACACTGAAGCTTTCTTT
CDR3 protein: CASSYSGQGDTEAFF

J gene: TRBJ2-7
V gene: TRBV5-1
clone size: .
D gene: TRBD1
CDR3 DNA: TGCGCCAGCACACCGGGACAGGGAGACTGGGAGCAGTACTTC
CDR3 protein: CASTPGQGDWEQYF

J gene: TRBJ2-7
V gene: TRBV5-1
clone size: .
D gene: TRBD1
CDR3 DNA: TGCGCCAGCAGCTTGGTCCCCGGACAGGCCTACGAGCAGTACTTC
CDR3 protein: CASSLVPGQAYEQYF

J gene: TRBJ1-2
V gene: TRBV2
clone size: once
D gene: .
CDR3 DNA: TGTGCCAGCAGTCGGACTGTAGACTATGGCTACACCTTC
CDR3 protein: CASSRTVDYGYTF

J gene: TRBJ2-1
V gene: TRBV5-1
clone size: .
D gene: TRBD2
CDR3 DNA: TGCGCCAGCAGCTTGGTTTACGGGGGGGTATCCTACAATGAGCAGTTCTTC
CDR3 protein: CASSLVYGGVSYNEQFF

J gene: TRBJ1-1
V gene: TRBV4-2
clone size: .
D gene: .
CDR3 DNA: TGTGCCAGCAGCCAATCGACAGGTCTCCTCTTT
CDR3 protein: CASSQSTGLLF

J gene: TRBJ2-2
V gene: TRBV19
clone size: .
D gene: .
CDR3 DNA: TGTGCCAGTAGTATGTGGCAGTACACCGGGGAGCTGTTTTTT
CDR3 protein: CASSMWQYTGELFF

J gene: TRBJ2-5
V gene: TRBV9
clone size: .
D gene: .
CDR3 DNA: TGTGCCAGCAGCCGAGGGGGTTTCAAGGAGACCCAGTACTTC
CDR3 protein: CASSRGGFKETQYF

J gene: TRBJ1-2
V gene: TRBV5-6
clone size: .
D gene: .
CDR3 DNA: TGTGCCAGCAGCTGGCCAGGTCAATATGGCTACACCTTC
CDR3 protein: CASSWPGQYGYTF

J gene: TRBJ2-2
V gene: TRBV19
clone size: .
D gene: .
CDR3 DNA: TGTGCCAGTAGTATAGGTCCAGGGACGAACACCGGGGAGCTGTTTTTT
CDR3 protein: CASSIGPGTNTGELFF

J gene: TRBJ2-7
V gene: TRBV6-6
clone size: .
D gene: .
CDR3 DNA: TGTGCCAGCAGCCGCATGGGAGGGGGAAACTACGAGCAGTACTTC
CDR3 protein: CASSRMGGGNYEQYF

J gene: TRBJ2-5
V gene: TRBV6-1
clone size: .
D gene: TRBD2
CDR3 DNA: TGTGCCAGCAATCTCGGGACTACGGGGCAAGAGACCCAGTACTTC
CDR3 protein: CASNLGTTGQETQYF

J gene: TRBJ1-3
V gene: TRBV2
clone size: .
D gene: TRBD1
CDR3 DNA: TGTGCCAGCAGCCCGGGACAGGGGGTCAACACCATATATTTT
CDR3 protein: CASSPGQGVNTIYF

J gene: TRBJ2-3
V gene: TRBV5-4
clone size: .
D gene: TRBD1
CDR3 DNA: TGTGCCAGCCGCAGGGACAGTAGCACAGATACGCAGTATTTT
CDR3 protein: CASRRDSSTDTQYF